The clone carrying this T cell receptor beta chain came up many times. This sample was taken from a study of neurological immune-mediated disorders. TCRdb fed the 5' RACE reads into MiXCR, producing one record per CDR3 protein. The top ten hold 5% to 7.5% of the sample, which has roughly 100,000 distinct CDR3 sequences, 3% to 4.5% seen once. Trimming left V 3 bases short and J 5 bases short, with 13 bases between. CDR1 is LNHDA, CDR2 SQIVND, per germline (reference sequence). The CDR3 runs 14 residues. The material sequenced was PBMCs. This receptor was identified in a woman under 30 with multiple sclerosis. The V gene is TRBV19, the J gene TRBJ2-5, with D perhaps matching TRBD2 (5 bases). The CDR3 protein is CASSIWSSQETQYF. The CDR3 nucleotides are TGTGCCAGTAGTATTTGGTCTAGCCAGGAGACCCAGTACTTC.